This record looks at one T cell receptor beta chain sequence and its context. Its antigen is not known. The junction differs from germline at one of its ends, possibly a read error. CDR3 size: 12 residues. The germline V gene encodes CDR1 SEHNR and CDR2 FQNEAQ (reference sequence). The data are from a study of cytomegalovirus exposure and HLA in healthy donors. General study points: In the analysis, some V segments, TRBV6-2 and TRBV6-3 included, were excluded as indistinguishable. Analysis was performed later, and it showed HLA-associated TCR beta chains to be more clonally expanded than equally common others. Later, TCR association rates were found to vary by HLA locus, highest for DRB1 and lowest for HLA-C. TCR beta V- and J-gene trimming was later associated with a missense DCLRE1C variant.

A multiplex PCR was run with 60 Vbeta primers and 13 Jbeta primers. The assay was immunoSEQ multiplex PCR, and TCRdb's table has in-frame clones only and misses some. This sample yields around 75,000 clones, of which about 76% are seen a single time; 3% to 4% belongs to the top ten. The J gene is TRBJ2-1, the V gene TRBV7-9, with D unresolved. The sequence was collected from a man between 18 and 35 years old in good health and CMV-seronegative. The specimen sequenced was PBMCs. The CDR3 reads CSSSLVLDEQFF. The DNA for the CDR3 is TGTTCCAGCAGCTTGGTGTTAGATGAGCAGTTCTTC.